This T cell receptor beta chain originates from a study of human T cells and chemical hapten exposure. Study information: Mostly female, the patients presented with alopecia areata, totalis or universalis.

From germline, CDR1 is MNHEY and CDR2 SMNVEV (reference sequence). Trimming pared 6 bases from V and 1 base from J, leaving 9 bases between. The CDR3 runs 13 residues. Original analysis: Samples ranged from about 23,224 to 690,600 TCRs, with a median of approximately 90,000. TCRdb ran MiXCR on the RACE reads and lists one entry per CDR3 protein. Here the V and J calls rest on TCRdb's processing, not on the authors' analysis. The table lists more than 250,000 distinct CDR3 sequences, over 8% of them singletons. Sample time point: pre-sensitization, week 0. Treatment in this sample: therapeutic diphenylcyclopropenone sensitization with weekly scalp DPC.

The sequence was collected from a woman aged 40 to 50 with alopecia areata. Some clones in this sample may be carry-over from other donors' samples. This chain links TRBV27 with TRBJ1-1; no definite D call. The sample consisted of whole blood, taken in connection with sensitization to the hapten diphenylcyclopropenone (DPC). The CDR3 loop is CASSSYRNTEAFF. CDR3 nucleotide sequence: TGTGCCAGCAGCTCCTACAGGAACACTGAAGCTTTCTTT.